These 25 T cell receptor beta chains originate from one sample sequenced in a study of long-term antiretroviral therapy in people with HIV. At the survey level, the v3.0 immunoSEQ assay was run. Measured with immunoSEQ multiplex PCR; TCRdb has only the in-frame clones, and not every one. The sample comprises 30,000 to 35,000 clones, 79% of which are singletons, and about 3% rests with the top ten. The specimen comprised unsorted PBMCs, sampled 1.9 years after starting antiretroviral therapy. The receptors derive from a man between 18 and 29 years old with HIV.

This sequence joins TRBV27 and TRBJ1-2; the D is unclear. Germline CDR1 and CDR2: MNHEY and SMNVEV (reference sequence). V was cut by 5 bases and J by 7 bases, with 14 bases left in between. There are 13 residues in the CDR3. The CDR3 bases are TGTGCCAGCAGTCCTCCTGGGCGAGGTGGCTACACCTTC. This codes for CASSPPGRGGYTF.

The rearrangement links TRBV6-1 to TRBJ1-1; the D is unclear. The CDR3 runs 13 residues. The germline CDR1 and CDR2 sequences are MNHNS and SASEGT. V was cut by 6 bases and J by 8 bases, with 16 bases left in between. The CDR3 sequence is CASSPAPRREAFF. The CDR3 DNA is TGTGCCAGCAGCCCGGCCCCCCGAAGGGAAGCTTTCTTT.

This clone was seen only once. The J gene is TRBJ1-2, the V gene TRBV10-3; no reliable D call. This CDR3 has 13 amino acids. Germline CDR1 ENHRY, CDR2 SYGVKD. The V end was cut by 0 bases, the J end by 4 bases, with 6 bases between. This CDR3 is CAISESSGYGYTF. As DNA, the CDR3 is TGTGCCATCAGTGAGTCTTCCGGCTATGGCTACACCTTC.

The V and J genes are TRBV4-1 and TRBJ2-5; 8 bases are shared with TRBD1. This CDR3 region has 15 residues. Germline CDR1 is MGHRA and CDR2 is YSYEKL. Unmatched junction bases numbered 9, after V lost 4 bases and J lost 5 bases. CDR3 nucleotides: TGCGCCAGCAGCCTTACCCAGGGGGCCTCGGAGACCCAGTACTTC. Translated, it gives CASSLTQGASETQYF.

The rearrangement joins TRBV7-3 to TRBJ2-3; D gene ambiguous. The CDR3 spans 13 residues. V lost 4 bases, J lost 6 bases, and 11 bases lay in between. Germline V CDR1 and CDR2: SGHTA, FQGTGA. The chain's CDR3 is CASSSALGDTQYF. The DNA of the CDR3 is TGTGCCAGCAGCTCCGCTCTGGGGGATACGCAGTATTTT. Looking up the rest from reference TRBV7-3 and TRBJ2-3 gives the full variable domain: GAGVSQTPSNKVTEKGKYVELRCDPISGHTALYWYRQSLGQGPEFLIYFQGTGAADDSGLPNDRFFAVRPEGSVSTLKIQRTERGDSAVYLCASSSALGDTQYFGPGTRLTVL.

This clone was seen once. The chain links TRBV5-1 to TRBJ2-5; 12 bases fit TRBD2. This CDR3 spans 16 amino acids. Looked up from germline, CDR1 is SGHRS and CDR2 is YFSETQ. The V gene end was trimmed by 6 bases and the J gene end by 5 bases; junction bases not matched to a gene: 11. The CDR3 bases are TGCGCCAGCAAGACTAGCGGGGGCTCCCTCTCTGAGACCCAGTACTTC. It translates to CASKTSGGSLSETQYF.

The CDR3 DNA reads as TGTGCCAGCAGTCCTGGGACAGGGAGGGGAAACACCATATATTTT. Residues: CASSPGTGRGNTIYF. The chain has TRBV28 and TRBJ1-3; TRBD1 matches at 9 bases. The length of the CDR3 is 15 residues. With 5 bases clipped from V and 4 bases from J, the junction kept 6 bases outside the gene matches. Germline CDR1 is MDHEN and CDR2 is SYDVKM. Combining the CDR3 with reference TRBV28 and TRBJ1-3 gives the whole variable domain DVKVTQSSRYLVKRTGEKVFLECVQDMDHENMFWYRQDPGLGLRLIYFSYDVKMKEKGDIPEGYSVSREKKERFSLILESASTNQTSMYLCASSPGTGRGNTIYFGEGSWLTVV.

V is TRBV7-9 and J is TRBJ2-5; D is unclear. The V and J ends lost 1 base and 5 bases respectively, with 11 bases between them. Germline V CDR1 and CDR2: SEHNR, FQNEAQ (reference sequence). There are 14 residues in the CDR3. CDR3 amino acids: CASSLDVILETQYF. CDR3 nucleotide sequence: TGTGCCAGCAGCTTAGACGTCATTTTGGAGACCCAGTACTTC.

The V call is TRBV5-6, the J call TRBJ2-7; D is unresolved. Between the trimmed V and J ends, which lost 4 bases and 1 base, there was a span of 9 bases. Germline V CDR1 and CDR2: SGHDT, YYEEEE. The CDR3 totals 13 residues. Written as DNA, the CDR3 is TGTGCCAGCAGCCCTGGCTCTTCCTACGAGCAGTACGTC. This codes for CASSPGSSYEQYV.

The gene calls are TRBV6-5 and TRBJ1-1, with D perhaps TRBD1 (6 bases). This CDR3 contains 15 residues. Trimming pared 2 bases from V and 3 bases from J, leaving 13 bases between. Germline-derived CDR1 and CDR2 are MNHEY and SVGAGI. The CDR3 is CASSYGVGQYTEAFF. The CDR3 coding sequence is TGTGCCAGCAGTTACGGGGTAGGACAGTACACTGAAGCTTTCTTT.

The chain recombines TRBV19 with TRBJ1-1; D not certain. V lost 4 bases, J lost 2 bases, and 11 bases lay in between. Germline-derived CDR1 and CDR2 are LNHDA and SQIVND (reference sequence). The CDR3 totals 14 residues. CDR3 in DNA: TGTGCCAGTAGTACCCGACGGTTAAACACTGAAGCTTTCTTT. This codes for CASSTRRLNTEAFF.

This chain connects TRBV5-6 to TRBJ1-4; D gene uncertain. This CDR3 is built from 14 residues. Per the germline V gene, CDR1 is SGHDT and CDR2 is YYEEEE. The V and J ends lost 4 bases and 0 bases respectively, with 7 bases between them. This chain's CDR3 is CASSPGSTNEKLFF. For the CDR3, the DNA is TGTGCCAGCAGCCCGGGGTCAACTAATGAAAAACTGTTTTTT.

V is TRBV28 and J is TRBJ2-7, with D possibly TRBD1 on 6 matching bases. The V and J ends lost 5 bases and 2 bases respectively, with 25 bases between them. The CDR3 contains 18 residues. Germline assignment: CDR1 MDHEN and CDR2 SYDVKM. CDR3 in amino acids: CASSRSAGTSGIAYEQYV. CDR3 in DNA: TGTGCCAGCAGTAGAAGCGCCGGGACATCGGGGATTGCCTACGAGCAGTACGTC.

V and J are TRBV11-2 and TRBJ1-1, with a weak D call TRBD1 (5 bases). V was trimmed by 5 bases and J by 5 bases, leaving 15 bases between them. The CDR3 spans 14 residues. The germline CDR1 and CDR2 sequences are SGHAT and FQNNGV. In DNA form, the CDR3 reads TGTGCCAGCAGCCTACAGGTCGGAGGGACTGAAGCTTTCTTT. Its protein is CASSLQVGGTEAFF.

The V gene is TRBV18, the J gene TRBJ1-5; D is uncertain. The CDR3 totals 15 residues. Trimming cost V 1 base and J 5 bases, with 12 bases left between them. The germline V gene has CDR1 KGHSH and CDR2 LQKENI. CDR3 nucleotides: TGTGCCAGCTCACCACAATTCACAGATGATCAGCCCCAGCATTTT. Residues: CASSPQFTDDQPQHF.

The chain links TRBV5-1 to TRBJ2-3; D is unclear. V was pared by 1 base and J by 5 bases, with 17 bases between. The CDR3 length is 16 residues. Germline CDR1 SGHRS, CDR2 YFSETQ. CDR3 amino acids: CASSLFGLRSQDTQYF. The CDR3 DNA reads TGCGCCAGCAGCTTGTTCGGGCTAAGATCACAAGATACGCAGTATTTT.

The chain employs TRBV4-1 and TRBJ2-2, with D unclear. With 4 bases removed from V and 0 bases from J, the gap between germline ends came to 6 bases. Germline lookup yields CDR1 MGHRA and CDR2 YSYEKL. This CDR3 has 14 residues. The CDR3 nucleotides read TGCGCCAGCAGCCCCTATACGAACACCGGGGAGCTGTTTTTT. Protein: CASSPYTNTGELFF.

The V call is TRBV7-9, the J call TRBJ1-1, with no clear D. The germline CDR1 and CDR2 sequences are SEHNR and FQNEAQ (reference sequence). This CDR3 has 13 amino acids. The ends were cut back, 10 bases at V and 3 bases at J, with 15 bases in the middle. In DNA, the CDR3 is TGTGCCATCGCCGGCGACGGGTACACTGAAGCTTTCTTT. As protein: CAIAGDGYTEAFF. Full variable domain (missing parts from reference TRBV7-9 and TRBJ1-1): DTGVSQNPRHKITKRGQNVTFRCDPISEHNRLYWYRQTLGQGPEFLTYFQNEAQLEKSRLLSDRFSAERPKGSFSTLEIQRTEQGDSAMYLCAIAGDGYTEAFFGQGTRLTVV.

V usage is TRBV6-1 and J usage is TRBJ2-7, with a possible D match to TRBD1 (7 bases). The CDR3 spans 14 residues. The germline gives CDR1 MNHNS, CDR2 SASEGT. The V gene lost 8 bases and the J gene lost 2 bases, with 16 bases spanning the gap. CDR3 bases: TGTGCCAGCGGACAGGTCGGAGGGACCTACGAGCAGTACGTC. Protein sequence: CASGQVGGTYEQYV.

The V and J genes are TRBV5-1 and TRBJ1-5; 8 positions agree with TRBD1. CDR1 is SGHRS and CDR2 is YFSETQ in the germline V gene. CDR3 length: 13 residues. V was clipped by 0 bases and J by 10 bases; unmatched bases: 3. The CDR3 here is CASSLGQGSPQHF. CDR3 DNA sequence: TGCGCCAGCAGCTTGGGACAGGGGTCCCCCCAGCATTTT.

This clone has a single count. V and J are TRBV4-1 and TRBJ2-1; 8 bases are shared with TRBD1. Trimming at V came to 4 bases and at J to 8 bases, leaving 10 bases not matched to a gene. This CDR3 spans 15 amino acids. Germline assignment: CDR1 MGHRA and CDR2 YSYEKL. The CDR3, as DNA: TGCGCCAGCAGCCGTTCCCTCCTGACAGGGGATGAGCAGTTCTTC. Amino acids: CASSRSLLTGDEQFF.

This clone was recorded only once. This sequence joins TRBV6-6 and TRBJ2-2; D ambiguous. Germline-derived CDR1 and CDR2 are MNHNY and SVGAGI (reference sequence). Trimming cost V 4 bases and J 5 bases, with 2 bases left between them. The CDR3 is made up of 11 amino acids. CDR3 DNA: TGTGCCAGCAGTTCGACCGGGGAGCTGTTTTTT. Protein: CASSSTGELFF.

The rearrangement joins TRBV20-1 to TRBJ1-1; D call uncertain. Germline CDR1 and CDR2: DFQATT and SNEGSKA (reference sequence). This CDR3 is built from 9 residues. As DNA, the CDR3 is TGCTTGGTGGCACCTGAAGCTTTCTTT. Translated: CLVAPEAFF.

The J gene is TRBJ2-2, the V gene TRBV5-1, with D unclear. This CDR3 has 15 residues. Germline-derived CDR1 and CDR2 are SGHRS and YFSETQ. V gave up 0 bases and J gave up 5 bases, with 11 bases separating them. As DNA, the CDR3 is TGCGCCAGCAGCTTGGGAGTAGGTCGAACCGGGGAGCTGTTTTTT. Translated: CASSLGVGRTGELFF.

The chain has TRBV9 and TRBJ2-5, with no clear D. Per germline, CDR1 SGDLS and CDR2 YYNGEE. The CDR3 extends over 14 amino acids. Trimming took 3 bases from V and 2 from J, leaving 11 bases between them. CDR3 sequence: CASSESGAQETQYF. The CDR3 bases are TGTGCCAGCAGCGAGTCAGGCGCTCAAGAGACCCAGTACTTC.